One sample yielded the 8 T cell receptor beta chains listed below, sequenced in a study of shared clonotypes between healthy human individuals. The protocol was immunoSEQ multiplex PCR, while the TCRdb copy is restricted to in-frame clones and leaves out a portion. The sample has about 2.2 million clones, 93% seen once; the top ten hold approximately 1.7%. It was CD45RO-negative cells, positively selected for CCR7, that made up naive CD8 cells, with terminally differentiated effector memory CD45RA+ cells excluded. The sequenced material came from naive CD8+ T cells from PBMCs. These receptors all stem from a man aged 18 to 30 in good health. Some clones in this sample may be carry-over from other donors' samples.

Written as DNA, the CDR3 is TGTGCCAGCAGTTTAACGACAGGGAATCAGCCCCAGCATTTT. The encoded protein is CASSLTTGNQPQHF. The chain combines TRBV27 with TRBJ1-5; TRBD1 aligns across 7 bases. Germline CDR1 and CDR2: MNHEY and SMNVEV (reference sequence). The CDR3 runs 14 residues. J gave up 4 bases and V 2 bases, and 2 bases lay outside the gene matches.

CDR3 in DNA: TGTGCCAGAAGCTTAGCGGGACTAGCGGACTTC. Protein sequence: CARSLAGLADF. V gene TRBV7-5 combines with J gene TRBJ2-7; TRBD2 was called by the table and not checked on the DNA. TRBV7-5 counts as a pseudogene. This CDR3 has 11 amino acids.

The rearrangement links TRBV21-1 to TRBJ2-2; TRBD1, as called in the table, went unchecked against the DNA. TRBV21-1 is listed as a pseudogene. The CDR3 loop spans 16 amino acids. CDR3 sequence: CASTTPTTTGSGELFF. DNA of the CDR3: TGTGCCAGCACCACTCCAACCACGACAGGGTCCGGGGAGCTGTTTTTT.

The CDR3 DNA reads TGTGCCAGCAGCCCTTGGCCTAGCGGGAACCTACTTCACTCCTACGAGCAGTACTTC. This sequence encodes CASSPWPSGNLLHSYEQYF. The rearrangement joins TRBV7-2 to TRBJ2-7; 9 bases are shared with TRBD2. The J segment lost 0 bases and the V segment lost 5 bases, leaving 17 bases of the junction unmatched. Looked up from germline, CDR1 is SGHTA and CDR2 is FQGNSA. CDR3 size: 19 residues.

This chain joins TRBV5-4 and TRBJ2-3, with TRBD1 matching over 11 bases. The CDR3 consists of 16 residues. Germline V gene lookup returns CDR1 SGHNT and CDR2 YYREEE (reference sequence). V was clipped by 3 bases and J by 3 bases; unmatched bases: 6. The CDR3 protein is CASSWEGQGGTDTQYF. CDR3 sequence (DNA): TGTGCCAGCAGCTGGGAGGGACAGGGGGGGACAGATACGCAGTATTTT.

The rearrangement links TRBV12-5 to TRBJ2-1; 8 nucleotides line up with TRBD1. V lost 5 bases, J lost 4 bases, and 13 bases stayed unmatched. CDR1 LGHNT and CDR2 FRNRAP come from the germline V gene. This CDR3 has 17 residues. The CDR3 DNA is TGTGCTAGTGGTCAGGACGCACAGGGGGTGCAATACAATGAGCAGTTCTTC. Translating gives CASGQDAQGVQYNEQFF.

The chain is built from TRBV7-9 and TRBJ2-1, with 7 bases matching TRBD1. The CDR3 has 15 amino acids. The germline V gene has CDR1 SEHNR and CDR2 FQNEAQ (reference sequence). The V segment lost 4 bases and the J segment 13 bases; nucleotides outside the gene matches: 16. The CDR3 bases are TGTGCCAGCAGCTCAGCAGTGGATGAGGGGGCAGGCCAGTTCTTC. Residues: CASSSAVDEGAGQFF.

V and J are TRBV28 and TRBJ1-2; D is possibly TRBD1 (5 bases). This CDR3 spans 11 amino acids. V was shortened by 10 bases and J by 5 bases, with 11 bases between the two germline ends. Germline V gene data show CDR1 as MDHEN and CDR2 as SYDVKM. DNA of the CDR3: TGTGCCACCTGGGGGGGTTATGGCTACACCTTC. This sequence encodes CATWGGYGYTF.